These 25 T cell receptor beta chains were all obtained from the same sample, sequenced in a study of CD8+ T cells in alopecia areata (dated by TCRdb to 2017 to 2018). The sample's time point label, in plain terms: baseline before oral tofacitinib. The protocol used for the library was the immunoSEQ multiplex PCR assay. RNA was extracted from all samples and reverse transcribed into cDNA, which served as template for TCR sequencing. TCRdb re-hosts the immuneACCESS table, in-frame sequences only. Its copies lack some clones; in the studies checked, an unresolved V gene accounts for under half of them, and the cause for the rest is not known. This sample holds 130,000 to 150,000 clones; 45% to 60% were observed only once. 0.99% of the sample belongs to the ten largest clones. Here the sequenced sample was CD4+ T cells sorted from blood, taken at week 0. The receptors stem from a human donor with alopecia areata.

V usage is TRBV2 and J usage is TRBJ2-1; TRBD1 is a possible D gene (6 bases). Germline assignment: CDR1 SNHLY and CDR2 FYNNEI. The CDR3 has 12 residues. V gave up 4 bases and J gave up 9 bases, with 10 bases separating them. The CDR3 reads CASSGTVGEQFF. The CDR3 DNA follows: TGTGCCAGCAGTGGGACAGTAGGTGAGCAGTTCTTC.

J is TRBJ2-4 and V is TRBV4-1; D not certain. Germline CDR1 is MGHRA and CDR2 is YSYEKL. V dropped 0 bases and J dropped 0 bases, with 12 bases sitting between them. The CDR3 is 17 amino acids. The CDR3 loop is CASSQDPGVLAKNIQYF. For the CDR3, the DNA is TGCGCCAGCAGCCAAGATCCCGGTGTACTAGCCAAAAACATTCAGTACTTC.

V and J are TRBV29-1 and TRBJ2-6, with D perhaps matching TRBD1 (5 bases). The CDR3 is 14 residues long. Between the trimmed V and J ends, which lost 6 bases and 4 bases, there was a span of 13 bases. Germline lookup yields CDR1 SQVTM and CDR2 ANQGSEA. The CDR3 region has the DNA TGCAGCGTCCTAGGACATAAAGGGGCCAACGTCCTGACTTTC. Its translation is CSVLGHKGANVLTF.

The rearrangement links TRBV30 to TRBJ1-2; D perhaps matches TRBD1 (5 bases). The CDR3 contains 12 residues. Trimming shortened V by 8 bases and J by 3 bases, and 13 bases separated the two germline ends. The germline gives CDR1 GTSNPN, CDR2 SVGIG (reference sequence). The CDR3 DNA sequence: TGTGCCGGCCAGTCGGGGGACTATGGCTACACCTTC. It encodes CAGQSGDYGYTF.

This chain joins TRBV4-2 and TRBJ2-5; TRBD2 matches at 10 bases. The V gene's germline CDR1 is LGHNA and CDR2 YNFKEQ. The CDR3 covers 17 residues. V lost 0 bases and J lost 5; bases outside the gene matches: 9. CDR3 in amino acids: CASSQDGAGGPSETQYF. The CDR3 coding sequence is TGTGCCAGCAGCCAAGATGGAGCGGGAGGGCCCTCGGAGACCCAGTACTTC.

J is TRBJ2-1 and V is TRBV29-1; D may be TRBD2 (6 bases). Trimming took off 3 bases at V and 0 bases at J, with 9 bases between the two ends. Germline assignment: CDR1 SQVTM and CDR2 ANQGSEA. This CDR3 comprises 14 residues. The CDR3 sequence is CSVDTGSSYNEQFF. As DNA, the CDR3 is TGCAGCGTTGATACCGGGAGCTCCTACAATGAGCAGTTCTTC.

The chain carries TRBV18 and TRBJ1-1, with a tentative D call TRBD1 (5 bases). Per germline, CDR1 KGHSH and CDR2 LQKENI. The CDR3 runs 13 residues. V gave up 3 bases and J gave up 0 bases, with 5 bases separating them. The CDR3 loop reads CASSPDMNTEAFF. The CDR3 region has the DNA TGTGCCAGCTCACCGGACATGAACACTGAAGCTTTCTTT.

J is TRBJ2-2 and V is TRBV4-3; 7 nucleotides align to TRBD1. The V gene end was trimmed by 4 bases and the J gene end by 4 bases; junction bases not matched to a gene: 3. This CDR3 has 14 amino acids. Germline CDR1 and CDR2: LGHNA and YSLEER. CDR3 region: CASSLDRVTGELFF. The DNA of the CDR3 is TGCGCCAGCAGCCTTGACAGGGTCACCGGGGAGCTGTTTTTT.

This chain uses TRBV27 with TRBJ2-7; no clear D gene. The V and J ends lost 5 bases and 4 bases respectively, with 12 bases between them. This CDR3 comprises 13 residues. Per the germline V gene, CDR1 is MNHEY and CDR2 is SMNVEV (reference sequence). The CDR3 spells CASSLKSAYEQYF. Written as DNA, the CDR3 is TGTGCCAGCAGTCTCAAGTCCGCGTACGAGCAGTACTTC.

This clone was detected a few times. V gene TRBV18 combines with J gene TRBJ2-3; 7 bases agree with TRBD2. The germline V gene has CDR1 KGHSH and CDR2 LQKENI. The CDR3 is made up of 14 amino acids. Trimming cost V 8 bases and J 3 bases; bases outside gene matches: 8. Here the CDR3 DNA reads TGTGCCAGCGGAGCGGGGAGGTCGACAGATACGCAGTATTTT. It is translated as CASGAGRSTDTQYF.

The CDR3: CASPDQPQHF. The DNA of the CDR3 is TGTGCCAGCCCTGATCAGCCCCAGCATTTT. This chain connects TRBV7-9 to TRBJ1-5; no definite D call. This CDR3 comprises 10 residues. V lost 8 bases and J 5 bases, leaving 4 bases between the germline ends. Germline V CDR1 and CDR2: SEHNR, FQNEAQ (reference sequence).

The V call is TRBV4-1, the J call TRBJ2-7; D may be TRBD1 or TRBD2 (6 bases each). The CDR3 extends over 14 amino acids. CDR1 is MGHRA and CDR2 is YSYEKL in the germline V gene. Trimming left V 5 bases short and J 6 bases short, with 17 bases between. In DNA, the CDR3 is TGCGCCAGCAGCAGGGACGGGGGCGGCGGCGAGCAGTACTTC. This gives the protein CASSRDGGGGEQYF.

J is TRBJ2-7 and V is TRBV29-1; 11 bases match TRBD2. This CDR3 contains 15 residues. The V gene end was trimmed by 2 bases and the J gene end by 0 bases; junction bases not matched to a gene: 3. Per the germline V gene, CDR1 is SQVTM and CDR2 is ANQGSEA. In DNA, the CDR3 is TGCAGCGTTGAAACAGGACTAGCGGGCTCCTACGAGCAGTACTTC. This translates into CSVETGLAGSYEQYF.

The CDR3 DNA is TGTGCCTGGAGTCTCAGGGCTGGCTACACCTTC. It translates to CAWSLRAGYTF. The rearrangement links TRBV30 to TRBJ1-2; weak D call: TRBD1 (5 bases). CDR1 is GTSNPN and CDR2 is SVGIG in the germline V gene (reference sequence). The CDR3 runs to 11 residues. V was pared by 2 bases and J by 7 bases, with 8 bases between.

This clone has a handful of counts. The chain joins TRBV7-9 to TRBJ2-7; 7 bases map to TRBD1. CDR3 length equals 15 residues. Germline-derived CDR1 and CDR2 are SEHNR and FQNEAQ (reference sequence). Trimming took 1 base from V and 5 from J; bases not matched to a gene: 8. The CDR3 region has the DNA TGTGCCAGCAGCTTAGATGAGACAGGGATAAACGAGCAGTACTTC. This translates into CASSLDETGINEQYF.

V gene TRBV4-2 combines with J gene TRBJ1-5; 9 positions match TRBD1. V lost 4 bases, J lost 4 bases, and 2 bases stayed unmatched. CDR1 is LGHNA, CDR2 YNFKEQ, per germline. CDR3 length: 14 residues. CDR3 protein: CASSPGQGNQPQHF. The DNA for the CDR3 is TGTGCCAGCAGCCCCGGACAGGGGAATCAGCCCCAGCATTTT.

The J gene is TRBJ2-1, the V gene TRBV7-9; 12 positions agree with TRBD2. Per the germline V gene, CDR1 is SEHNR and CDR2 is FQNEAQ (reference sequence). The trim removed 3 bases at V and 6 bases at J, leaving 3 bases unmatched. This CDR3 is built from 15 residues. CDR3 amino acids: CASSLTSGSPNEQFF. Here the CDR3 DNA reads TGTGCCAGCAGCTTGACTAGCGGGAGCCCCAATGAGCAGTTCTTC.

In DNA, the CDR3 is TGTGCCAGCAGCTTAGCTTCAGGGGGAAGTAAGCCCCAGCATTTT. Translating gives CASSLASGGSKPQHF. This rearrangement joins TRBV7-8 to TRBJ1-5; 7 bases map to TRBD1. Germline CDR1 reads SGHVS; CDR2 reads FQNEAQ. Trimming removed 0 bases from V and 8 bases from J; junction bases left unmatched: 7. The CDR3 has 15 amino acids.

The chain carries TRBV23-1 and TRBJ1-2; D perhaps matches TRBD1 (6 bases). TRBV23-1 is an ORF, and what it does is uncertain. This CDR3 region has 12 residues. Trimming pared 2 bases from V and 8 bases from J, leaving 9 bases between. CDR3 coding DNA: TGCGCCAGCAGTCAAAGGGGGGAAGGCTACACCTTC. This encodes CASSQRGEGYTF.

The chain carries TRBV7-2 and TRBJ2-1; 9 bases align to TRBD1. J was trimmed by 3 bases and V by 4 bases; bases with no gene match: 4. Germline-derived CDR1 and CDR2 are SGHTA and FQGNSA. The CDR3 runs to 15 residues. Here the CDR3 reads CASSSGQGIYNEQFF. The CDR3 DNA follows: TGTGCCAGCAGCTCGGGACAGGGAATCTACAATGAGCAGTTCTTC.

J is TRBJ2-6 and V is TRBV5-1; D is perhaps TRBD1 (6 bases). Germline loops: CDR1 SGHRS, CDR2 YFSETQ. V dropped 4 bases and J dropped 1 base, with 12 bases sitting between them. The CDR3 has 16 amino acids. In nucleotides, the CDR3 is TGCGCCAGCAGCCAAGACAGGCCTTCTGGGGCCAACGTCCTGACTTTC. This gives the protein CASSQDRPSGANVLTF.

The V call is TRBV15, the J call TRBJ1-5; TRBD1 matches 7 bases. Losses at the gene ends were 5 bases for V and 5 bases for J; bases not matched to a gene: 9. The germline CDR1 and CDR2 sequences are LNHNV and YYDKDF (reference sequence). The CDR3 runs 15 residues. CDR3 sequence reads: CATSLGQRTHQPQHF. In nucleotides, the CDR3 is TGTGCCACCAGCCTGGGACAGCGTACCCATCAGCCCCAGCATTTT.

The chain links TRBV7-2 to TRBJ2-7; 8 nucleotides align to TRBD2. This CDR3 is 15 amino acids long. V lost 5 bases to trimming and J lost 3 bases; unmatched junction nucleotides: 9. The germline V gene has CDR1 SGHTA and CDR2 FQGNSA. In nucleotides, the CDR3 is TGTGCCAGCAGCCGTCCACCAGCGGGAGTCTACGAGCAGTACTTC. Protein: CASSRPPAGVYEQYF. The whole variable domain, filled in from reference TRBV7-2 and TRBJ2-7, reads GAGVSQSPSNKVTEKGKDVELRCDPISGHTALYWYRQSLGQGLEFLIYFQGNSAPDKSGLPSDRFSAERTGGSVSTLTIQRTQQEDSAVYLCASSRPPAGVYEQYFGPGTRLTVT.

The CDR3 reads CASSVAGPDTQYF. The CDR3 DNA follows: TGTGCCAGCAGCGTCGCAGGGCCAGATACGCAGTATTTT. V and J are TRBV9 and TRBJ2-3, with D maybe TRBD1 (5 bases). Germline CDR1 reads SGDLS; CDR2 reads YYNGEE. Between the trimmed V and J ends, which lost 2 bases and 4 bases, there was a span of 8 bases. The CDR3 loop spans 13 amino acids.

There are a few counts of this clone. The V and J genes are TRBV29-1 and TRBJ1-1; a possible D gene is TRBD1 (6 bases). Germline V gene lookup returns CDR1 SQVTM and CDR2 ANQGSEA. V was trimmed by 3 bases and J by 1 base, leaving 18 bases between them. The CDR3 extends over 16 amino acids. CDR3 sequence (DNA): TGCAGCGTTGAGTCCCCATTGGGGGGGCGGAACACTGAAGCTTTCTTT. Encoded protein: CSVESPLGGRNTEAFF.